These T cell receptor beta chains were read from a single sample in a study of shared clonotypes between healthy human individuals. Clones were read by immunoSEQ multiplex PCR, and TCRdb kept only the in-frame ones, dropping some. The repertoire holds about 2.4 million clones, with approximately 90% as singletons. The sequencing sample was made of naive CD4+ T cells sorted from blood. Receptor source: a man aged 18 to 29 in good health. The CDR3 runs from the conserved cysteine through the conserved F or W. The order of the fields is CDR3 protein, CDR3 DNA, D gene, V gene, J gene, clone size. A D gene is named only where the DNA matches it firmly. Size is stated for part of the rows, as once, few or many counts, or as a class when the clone is expanded.

CDR3: CAWDTGGVTGELFF
DNA: TGTGCCTGGGACACAGGGGGAGTCACCGGGGAGCTGTTTTTT
D: TRBD1
V: TRBV30
J: TRBJ2-2
size: .

CDR3: CASSLGGSQETQYF
DNA: TGCGCCAGCAGCTTGGGGGGCAGCCAAGAGACCCAGTACTTC
D: .
V: TRBV5-1
J: TRBJ2-5
size: few

CDR3: CASTSGGTYEQYF
DNA: TGTGCCAGTACTAGCGGGGGCACCTACGAGCAGTACTTC
D: TRBD2
V: TRBV10-3
J: TRBJ2-7
size: .

CDR3: CASSLLLGQETQYF
DNA: TGCGCCAGCAGCTTATTACTAGGCCAAGAGACCCAGTACTTC
D: .
V: TRBV5-1
J: TRBJ2-5
size: once

CDR3: CASTTDLGWTQYF
DNA: TGTGCCAGCACCACGGACCTCGGGTGGACCCAGTACTTC
D: .
V: TRBV6-1
J: TRBJ2-5
size: .

CDR3: CARGSGGVYEQFF
DNA: TGTGCCCGAGGCAGCGGGGGAGTCTATGAGCAGTTCTTC
D: TRBD2
V: TRBV30
J: TRBJ2-1
size: .

CDR3: CASSGGPGLGYTF
DNA: TGTGCCAGTAGTGGAGGGCCCGGCCTCGGCTACACCTTC
D: .
V: TRBV19
J: TRBJ1-2
size: .

CDR3: CASSFRVVNQPQHF
DNA: TGTGCCAGCAGTTTCAGGGTGGTCAATCAGCCCCAGCATTTT
D: .
V: TRBV2
J: TRBJ1-5
size: .

CDR3: CASSLVQVPNLFF
DNA: TGTGCCAGCAGCTTAGTTCAGGTCCCTAATTTGTTCTTC
D: .
V: TRBV7-9
J: TRBJ2-1
size: .

CDR3: CASSQEGETQYF
DNA: TGCGCCAGCAGCCAAGAAGGGGAGACCCAGTACTTC
D: .
V: TRBV4-1
J: TRBJ2-5
size: .

CDR3: CASSSQGQAEAFF
DNA: TGTGCCAGCTCATCGCAGGGACAAGCTGAAGCTTTCTTT
D: .
V: TRBV18
J: TRBJ1-1
size: .

CDR3: CASRNPGDRGDEQYF
DNA: TGTGCCAGCAGGAACCCGGGGGACAGGGGCGACGAGCAGTACTTC
D: TRBD1
V: TRBV6-5
J: TRBJ2-7
size: .

CDR3: CASSYERGGETQYF
DNA: TGTGCCAGCAGTTATGAGCGGGGAGGGGAGACCCAGTACTTC
D: TRBD2
V: TRBV5-8
J: TRBJ2-5
size: .

CDR3: CASSYGDSSDETLFF
DNA: TGTGCCAGCAGTTATGGGGACAGCTCCGATGAAACACTGTTTTTT
D: TRBD1
V: TRBV6-6
J: TRBJ1-4
size: once

CDR3: CASSERAGTGANVLTF
DNA: TGTGCCAGCAGCGAGCGGGCAGGGACTGGGGCCAACGTCCTGACTTTC
D: .
V: TRBV7-9
J: TRBJ2-6
size: .

CDR3: CASSLPDKSSYEQYF
DNA: TGTGCCAGCAGCTTACCAGACAAGAGCTCCTACGAGCAGTACTTC
D: .
V: TRBV7-2
J: TRBJ2-7
size: .

CDR3: CAISDPTSGRPEQYF
DNA: TGTGCCATCAGTGACCCGACTAGCGGGAGGCCCGAGCAGTACTTC
D: TRBD2
V: TRBV10-3
J: TRBJ2-7
size: .

CDR3: CASSLQQRGADEQYF
DNA: TGTGCCAGCAGTTTACAGCAGCGGGGGGCGGACGAGCAGTACTTC
D: TRBD2
V: TRBV28
J: TRBJ2-7
size: .

CDR3: CSARDLSEQFF
DNA: TGCAGTGCTAGAGACCTCTCGGAGCAGTTCTTC
D: .
V: TRBV20-1
J: TRBJ2-1
size: once

CDR3: CAISDSRAPNEQYF
DNA: TGTGCCATCAGTGATTCGAGGGCACCTAACGAGCAGTACTTC
D: .
V: TRBV10-3
J: TRBJ2-7
size: .

CDR3: CASSLGGTAPYEQYF
DNA: TGTGCCAGCAGTTTAGGGGGCACGGCACCTTACGAGCAGTACTTC
D: .
V: TRBV28
J: TRBJ2-7
size: .

CDR3: CARGLGLAVFTDTQYF
DNA: TGTGCCAGAGGACTGGGACTAGCGGTTTTCACAGATACGCAGTATTTT
D: TRBD2
V: TRBV5-3
J: TRBJ2-3
size: .

CDR3: CASSLAAGYEQYF
DNA: TGTGCCAGCAGCTTAGCTGCAGGCTACGAGCAGTACTTC
D: .
V: TRBV11-2
J: TRBJ2-7
size: .

CDR3: CASGAGGIQTYEQYF
DNA: TGTGCCAGCGGGGCGGGCGGCATCCAAACCTACGAGCAGTACTTC
D: .
V: TRBV6-5
J: TRBJ2-7
size: .

CDR3: CASSMRLKETQYF
DNA: TGTGCCAGTAGTATGCGCCTGAAAGAGACCCAGTACTTC
D: .
V: TRBV19
J: TRBJ2-5
size: .

CDR3: CASSRTSGISYNEQFF
DNA: TGTGCCAGCAGTCGGACTAGCGGGATTTCCTACAATGAGCAGTTCTTC
D: TRBD2
V: TRBV5-4
J: TRBJ2-1
size: .

CDR3: CASSPLAGGLGETQYF
DNA: TGTGCCAGCTCACCCTTAGCGGGGGGCCTTGGAGAGACCCAGTACTTC
D: TRBD2
V: TRBV18
J: TRBJ2-5
size: .

CDR3: CATSRAFRDSNNQPQHF
DNA: TGTGCCACCAGCAGAGCATTCCGGGACAGCAACAATCAGCCCCAGCATTTT
D: TRBD1
V: TRBV15
J: TRBJ1-5
size: .

CDR3: CAWRSNRLQETQYF
DNA: TGTGCCTGGAGGTCCAACCGCCTACAAGAGACCCAGTACTTC
D: .
V: TRBV30
J: TRBJ2-5
size: .

CDR3: CASTPTGATYGYTF
DNA: TGTGCCAGTACCCCGACAGGGGCAACCTATGGCTACACCTTC
D: TRBD1
V: TRBV19
J: TRBJ1-2
size: .

CDR3: CASSLESPPYEQYF
DNA: TGCGCCAGCAGCTTGGAGTCGCCCCCCTACGAGCAGTACTTC
D: .
V: TRBV5-1
J: TRBJ2-7
size: .

CDR3: CASSSKASGTGELFF
DNA: TGTGCCAGCAGCTCCAAGGCAAGTGGGACCGGGGAGCTGTTTTTT
D: .
V: TRBV5-5
J: TRBJ2-2
size: .

CDR3: CASSPGDFGANVLTF
DNA: TGCGCCAGCAGCCCTGGGGATTTCGGGGCCAACGTCCTGACTTTC
D: .
V: TRBV5-1
J: TRBJ2-6
size: .

CDR3: CASSPPTGGREAFF
DNA: TGTGCCAGCTCACCACCGACAGGGGGGCGGGAAGCTTTCTTT
D: TRBD1
V: TRBV18
J: TRBJ1-1
size: .

CDR3: CASRNPGQGAWGYGYTF
DNA: TGTGCCAGCAGGAACCCGGGACAGGGGGCTTGGGGCTATGGCTACACCTTC
D: TRBD1
V: TRBV28
J: TRBJ1-2
size: .

CDR3: CASKLTGGSPYEQYF
DNA: TGTGCCAGCAAACTCACAGGGGGGAGTCCCTACGAGCAGTACTTC
D: TRBD1
V: TRBV2
J: TRBJ2-7
size: .

CDR3: CASSLGAYTEAFF
DNA: TGTGCCAGCAGCTTAGGGGCCTACACTGAAGCTTTCTTT
D: .
V: TRBV11-2
J: TRBJ1-1
size: .

CDR3: CASSTDTSYEQYF
DNA: TGTGCCAGCAGTACGGACACGTCCTACGAGCAGTACTTC
D: .
V: TRBV2
J: TRBJ2-7
size: .

CDR3: CASSTGVAYTDTQYF
DNA: TGTGCCAGCAGCACCGGTGTAGCTTACACAGATACGCAGTATTTT
D: .
V: TRBV7-8
J: TRBJ2-3
size: once

CDR3: CASSLRDRGINYGYTF
DNA: TGCGCCAGCAGCCTTCGGGACCGAGGGATTAACTATGGCTACACCTTC
D: .
V: TRBV4-3
J: TRBJ1-2
size: .

CDR3: CASSLRPSYEQYF
DNA: TGTGCCAGCAGTTTACGGCCCTCCTACGAGCAGTACTTC
D: .
V: TRBV27
J: TRBJ2-7
size: .

CDR3: CASSPPRQGSGNTIYF
DNA: TGTGCCAGCAGCCCCCCCCGGCAGGGATCTGGAAACACCATATATTTT
D: .
V: TRBV28
J: TRBJ1-3
size: .

CDR3: CASSIQGAPGELFF
DNA: TGTGCCAGTAGTATACAGGGTGCCCCCGGGGAGCTGTTTTTT
D: .
V: TRBV19
J: TRBJ2-2
size: .

CDR3: CASSWDRTGTQYF
DNA: TGTGCCAGCAGTTGGGACAGGACTGGTACGCAGTATTTT
D: TRBD1
V: TRBV2
J: TRBJ2-3
size: .

CDR3: CAISDDTPRGALHF
DNA: TGTGCCATCAGTGACGACACCCCCCGTGGGGCCCTCCACTTT
D: .
V: TRBV10-3
J: TRBJ1-6
size: .